This is a list of T cell receptor beta chains from one sample in a study of identical twins. TCRdb processed the 5' RACE reads anew with MiXCR; each CDR3 protein has one entry. Of approximately 260,000 distinct CDR3 sequences listed, 11% to 15% were seen once; the top ten hold around 9.5%. The source material was memory (CD45RO+) T cells sorted from blood. The origin of the receptors is a woman under 30 in good health. The CDR3 runs from the conserved cysteine through the conserved F or W.

TRBJ2-7	TRBV19	CASSIPGGPYEQYF
TRBJ2-7	TRBV13	CASSLSGEFYEQYF
TRBJ1-1	TRBV10-1	CASSFSVGTEAFF
TRBJ2-5	TRBV5-1	CASSYMTGEETQYF
TRBJ2-1	TRBV6-5	CASSNKNNNEQFF
TRBJ2-3	TRBV7-3	CASTGGRLFDTQYF
TRBJ1-1	TRBV12-3/TRBV12-4	CASSLGSEAFF
TRBJ1-2	TRBV12-3/TRBV12-4	CASWGQGNYGYTF
TRBJ2-7	TRBV30	CAWSLFNEQYF
TRBJ2-7	TRBV11-3	CASSLGENYEQYF
TRBJ2-1	TRBV27	CASSPPYSSYNEQFF
TRBJ1-2	TRBV20-1	CSADKLDSYGYTF
TRBJ2-7	TRBV7-2	CASSLSRARYEQYF
TRBJ2-5	TRBV6-2/TRBV6-3	CASSPAIGASGETQYF
TRBJ2-7	TRBV7-6	CASSLEPGKVYEQYF
TRBJ1-1	TRBV14	CASSQDPGEGGGTEAFF
TRBJ2-5	TRBV20-1	CSASRTSGGRGLTQYF
TRBJ2-2	TRBV25-1	CASRRSSGELFF